Following are 21 T cell receptor beta chains from one sample sequenced in a study of technical replicates of blood from a few donors. The table came from immunoSEQ multiplex PCR; TCRdb's copy has only in-frame clones and leaves some out. The table lists about 82,000 clones, roughly 90% of them singletons. Sample: T cells isolated from PBMCs. The receptor source for this set is a human donor in good health.

V is TRBV6-5 and J is TRBJ1-1, with TRBD1 matching over 7 bases. Germline CDR1 is MNHEY and CDR2 is SVGAGI. The CDR3 contains 14 residues. V shed 6 bases, J shed 1 base, and the junction held 5 bases outside the gene matches. The CDR3 loop reads CASSRDSTNTEAFF. CDR3 bases: TGTGCCAGCAGCCGGGACAGCACGAACACTGAAGCTTTCTTT.

The genes are TRBV4-1 and TRBJ1-2; 7 positions agree with TRBD1. Germline assignment: CDR1 MGHRA and CDR2 YSYEKL. This CDR3 has 13 amino acids. Trimming at V came to 7 bases and at J to 7 bases, leaving 9 bases not matched to a gene. CDR3 sequence (DNA): TGCGCCAGCACGTTCGAGACAGGGATTGGCTACACCTTC. Its translation: CASTFETGIGYTF.

The V and J genes are TRBV6-6 and TRBJ1-3; TRBD1 matches 7 bases. The CDR3 runs to 15 residues. CDR1 and CDR2 (germline): MNHNY, SVGAGI (reference sequence). Trimming removed 2 bases from V and 0 bases from J; junction bases left unmatched: 1. CDR3: CASSYGTASGNTIYF. CDR3 nucleotide sequence: TGTGCCAGCAGTTACGGGACAGCCTCTGGAAACACCATATATTTT.

The chain joins TRBV19 to TRBJ2-7; maybe TRBD1 (6 bases). The CDR3 totals 12 residues. V was pared by 5 bases and J by 3 bases, with 8 bases between. Germline CDR1 and CDR2: LNHDA and SQIVND (reference sequence). DNA for the CDR3: TGTGCCAGTAGTGAAGGGGGCTACGAGCAGTACTTC. It encodes CASSEGGYEQYF.

V and J are TRBV19 and TRBJ1-1; a possible D gene is TRBD1 (6 bases). The CDR3 is 15 residues long. In germline, CDR1 is LNHDA, CDR2 SQIVND (reference sequence). The ends were cut back, 7 bases at V and 1 base at J, with 16 bases in the middle. The CDR3 sequence: CASTFYGGKNTEAFF. CDR3 coding DNA: TGTGCCAGTACTTTCTATGGGGGCAAGAACACTGAAGCTTTCTTT.

V usage is TRBV18 and J usage is TRBJ1-1, with D possibly matching TRBD1 (5 bases). The V end was cut by 1 base, the J end by 2 bases, with 17 bases between. CDR3 size: 17 residues. Germline CDR1 KGHSH, CDR2 LQKENI. The CDR3: CASSPLEAGFENTEAFF. The CDR3 nucleotides are TGTGCCAGCTCACCACTCGAGGCAGGGTTCGAAAACACTGAAGCTTTCTTT.

The genes are TRBV5-1 and TRBJ1-5; TRBD1 is a possible D gene (6 bases). The germline gives CDR1 SGHRS, CDR2 YFSETQ. CDR3 length: 16 residues. The ends were cut back, 2 bases at V and 2 bases at J, with 14 bases in the middle. In DNA, the CDR3 is TGCGCCAGCAGCTTAGGGGGGGCCAGGGGCAATCAGCCCCAGCATTTT. Translation: CASSLGGARGNQPQHF. Complete variable domain (other parts from reference TRBV5-1 and TRBJ1-5): KAGVTQTPRYLIKTRGQQVTLSCSPISGHRSVSWYQQTPGQGLQFLFEYFSETQRNKGNFPGRFSGRQFSNSRSEMNVSTLELGDSALYLCASSLGGARGNQPQHFGDGTRLSIL.

The V and J genes are TRBV28 and TRBJ1-2, with D possibly matching TRBD1 (5 bases). The germline gives CDR1 MDHEN, CDR2 SYDVKM. V lost 3 bases, J lost 1 base, and 21 bases lay in between. The CDR3 totals 18 residues. The CDR3, as DNA: TGTGCCAGCAGTTTCCCCGGAGGGGTTCTTAGTAGTAACTATGGCTACACCTTC. It yields the protein CASSFPGGVLSSNYGYTF.

V usage is TRBV4-1 and J usage is TRBJ2-5, with TRBD1 identical over 9 bases. The CDR3 is 19 residues long. Germline V gene lookup returns CDR1 MGHRA and CDR2 YSYEKL. The V segment lost 0 bases and the J segment 1 base; nucleotides outside the gene matches: 12. The CDR3: CASSQERGTGFGFQETQYF. CDR3 coding DNA: TGCGCCAGCAGCCAAGAGCGTGGGACAGGGTTCGGATTCCAAGAGACCCAGTACTTC.

The chain carries TRBV6-1 and TRBJ1-2; tentative D call: TRBD1 (6 bases). V lost 7 bases and J 10 bases, leaving 16 bases between the germline ends. The germline CDR1 and CDR2 sequences are MNHNS and SASEGT. This CDR3 is built from 12 residues. This chain's CDR3 is CASIDRYQDYTF. The CDR3 DNA sequence: TGTGCCAGCATTGACAGGTATCAGGACTACACCTTC.

This chain joins TRBV9 and TRBJ2-7; TRBD2 is a possible D gene (6 bases). Germline CDR1 SGDLS, CDR2 YYNGEE. V was clipped by 3 bases and J by 6 bases, with 13 bases between them. The CDR3 length is 13 residues. CDR3 DNA: TGTGCCAGCAGCGACGCAGGGAGGCGCGAGCAGTACTTC. The encoded protein is CASSDAGRREQYF.

J is TRBJ1-2 and V is TRBV30; TRBD1 matches 7 bases. Germline loops: CDR1 GTSNPN, CDR2 SVGIG (reference sequence). The CDR3 consists of 15 residues. Trimming removed 3 bases from V and 4 bases from J; junction bases left unmatched: 11. The CDR3 here is CAWRHRDSRTYGYTF. CDR3 DNA sequence: TGTGCCTGGAGACACCGGGACAGTCGTACCTATGGCTACACCTTC.

The genes are TRBV19 and TRBJ2-1; a weak D match, TRBD2 (6 bases). The V and J ends lost 5 bases and 0 bases respectively, with 20 bases between them. Germline values: CDR1 LNHDA, CDR2 SQIVND (reference sequence). The CDR3 is 18 amino acids. As DNA, the CDR3 is TGTGCCAGTAGTCCCTATCCGACCGGGGGAAGCTCCTACAATGAGCAGTTCTTC. Protein product: CASSPYPTGGSSYNEQFF.

This sequence joins TRBV5-1 and TRBJ2-1; no reliable D call. Germline V CDR1 and CDR2: SGHRS, YFSETQ. This CDR3 has 14 residues. V shed 0 bases and J shed 6 bases, with 10 bases lying between them. In nucleotides, the CDR3 is TGCGCCAGCAGCTTGGCTAGTACTTCCAATGAGCAGTTCTTC. Its translation is CASSLASTSNEQFF.

The chain links TRBV27 to TRBJ2-5, with D tentatively TRBD2 (7 bases). V shed 3 bases and J shed 4 bases, with 12 bases lying between them. The CDR3 runs 14 residues. Germline V lookup: CDR1 MNHEY, CDR2 SMNVEV (reference sequence). The CDR3, as DNA: TGTGCCAGCAGTTTTGGGGGGGCCGTAGAGACCCAGTACTTC. As protein: CASSFGGAVETQYF.

There are a few counts of this clone. V usage is TRBV27 and J usage is TRBJ1-1, with a tentative D call TRBD1 (6 bases). CDR3 length: 16 amino acids. CDR1 is MNHEY, CDR2 SMNVEV, per germline (reference sequence). V shed 6 bases and J shed 0 bases, with 17 bases lying between them. Written as DNA, the CDR3 is TGTGCCAGCAGCGAACTCGGACAGTTCATGAACACTGAAGCTTTCTTT. Its translation: CASSELGQFMNTEAFF.

CDR3 in amino acids: CASSPDRAEQYF. Here the CDR3 DNA reads TGTGCCAGCAGTCCTGACAGGGCCGAGCAGTACTTC. This chain joins TRBV6-5 and TRBJ2-7, with 7 nucleotides matching TRBD1. J lost 6 bases, V lost 5 bases, and 4 bases had no gene match. Germline loops: CDR1 MNHEY, CDR2 SVGAGI. The CDR3 is made up of 12 amino acids.

V usage is TRBV7-2 and J usage is TRBJ2-7, with D maybe TRBD1 (6 bases). V lost 2 bases and J 2 bases, leaving 13 bases between the germline ends. This CDR3 contains 15 residues. CDR1 and CDR2 (germline): SGHTA, FQGNSA. The CDR3 protein is CASSLSWDTTYEQYF. The CDR3 DNA reads TGTGCCAGCAGCTTATCTTGGGACACGACCTACGAGCAGTACTTC.

The rearrangement joins TRBV5-5 to TRBJ2-5; D perhaps matches TRBD2 (6 bases). CDR1 and CDR2 (germline): SGHKS, YYEKEE (reference sequence). V lost 0 bases and J lost 2, with 11 bases in between. The CDR3 loop spans 15 amino acids. CDR3 loop: CASSLDGLIQETQYF. In DNA form, the CDR3 reads TGTGCCAGCAGCTTGGACGGACTAATACAAGAGACCCAGTACTTC.

The V call is TRBV11-3, the J call TRBJ2-1; 9 bases map to TRBD2. V was pared by 1 base and J by 7 bases, with 11 bases of the junction left unmatched. The CDR3 is made up of 17 amino acids. Germline CDR1 and CDR2: SGHNT and YENEEA. The chain's CDR3 is CASSLGLAANLMNEQFF. CDR3 in DNA: TGTGCCAGCAGCTTAGGACTAGCGGCGAACTTAATGAATGAGCAGTTCTTC.

The chain couples TRBV9 to TRBJ2-7, with TRBD2 matching 11 bases. V lost 1 base to trimming and J lost 3 bases; unmatched junction nucleotides: 9. Germline V lookup: CDR1 SGDLS, CDR2 YYNGEE. The CDR3 sequence is 17 residues long. CDR3 sequence reads: CASSVSPSSGRIYEQYF. CDR3 nucleotides: TGTGCCAGCAGCGTATCCCCGTCTAGCGGGAGGATCTACGAGCAGTACTTC.